These T cell receptor beta chains were read from a single sample in a study of OX40 agonist ivuxolimab in advanced cancers. Generated by immunoSEQ multiplex PCR, the TCRdb table keeps only in-frame clones and is missing some. This sample has about 20,000 clones, with roughly 80% found just once. Source: CD4+ or CD8+ T cells sorted from blood, taken in a trial of the OX40 agonist ivuxolimab. Receptor source: an adult with an advanced solid tumor such as melanoma, head and neck, liver or kidney cancer. Both conserved end residues are part of each CDR3. D genes are given only for firm matches. Size values are once, few and many counts, or a class for expanded clones, and some rows have none.

size	D	V	J	CDR3	DNA
NA	TRBD2	TRBV5-1	TRBJ2-3	CASSSGLDPTQYF	TGCGCCAGCAGCTCGGGACTAGACCCTACGCAGTATTTT
NA	NA	TRBV5-4	TRBJ2-2	CAQGQQNTGELFF	TGTGCCCAAGGACAGCAGAACACCGGGGAGCTGTTTTTT
few	NA	TRBV29-1	TRBJ2-7	CSVDTKYF	TGCAGCGTTGACACGAAGTACTTC
NA	NA	TRBV5-6	TRBJ2-5	CASSLRGMGTQYF	TGTGCCAGCAGCCTTAGGGGGATGGGGACCCAGTACTTC
NA	NA	TRBV10-3	TRBJ2-5	CAIKGRETQYF	TGTGCCATCAAAGGGCGGGAGACCCAGTACTTC
NA	TRBD1	TRBV9	TRBJ2-1	CASSVAGTVDNEQFF	TGTGCCAGCAGCGTAGCTGGGACAGTAGACAATGAGCAGTTCTTC
NA	TRBD1	TRBV7-2	TRBJ1-1	CASSPQGAGMNTEAFF	TGTGCCAGCAGCCCGCAGGGGGCAGGGATGAACACTGAAGCTTTCTTT
once	TRBD2	TRBV6-1	TRBJ2-5	CASSELAGGQETQYF	TGTGCCAGCAGTGAACTAGCGGGGGGGCAAGAGACCCAGTACTTC
NA	NA	TRBV6-5	TRBJ1-5	CASSGQGSLEQPQHF	TGTGCCAGCAGTGGCCAGGGGAGTCTTGAGCAGCCCCAGCATTTT
NA	NA	TRBV7-9	TRBJ1-1	CASSLRGTEAFF	TGTGCCAGCAGCTTACGGGGAACTGAAGCTTTCTTT
NA	NA	TRBV6-5	TRBJ1-6	CASSYGQGGNSPLHF	TGTGCCAGCAGTTACGGGCAGGGCGGGAATTCACCCCTCCACTTT
NA	NA	TRBV28	TRBJ2-2	CASSDQARELFF	TGTGCCAGCAGTGACCAAGCCCGGGAGCTGTTTTTT
once	NA	TRBV29-1	TRBJ1-4	CSVGGGLDEKLFF	TGCAGCGTTGGGGGGGGGCTAGATGAAAAACTGTTTTTT
NA	NA	TRBV6-5	TRBJ2-3	CASSYHGTLDTQYF	TGTGCCAGCAGTTACCATGGGACTTTAGATACGCAGTATTTT
NA	NA	TRBV7-2	TRBJ1-5	CASSLYGGSNQPQHF	TGTGCCAGCAGCTTATACGGGGGAAGCAATCAGCCCCAGCATTTT
once	NA	TRBV15	TRBJ2-2	CATSSGTNTGELFF	TGTGCCACCAGCAGTGGAACCAACACCGGGGAGCTGTTTTTT
NA	NA	TRBV6-5	TRBJ2-2	CASSYGETGELFF	TGTGCCAGCAGTTACGGGGAGACCGGGGAGCTGTTTTTT
NA	NA	TRBV4-1	TRBJ1-5	CASSQDIAGVDNQPQHF	TGCGCCAGCAGCCAAGATATCGCAGGGGTTGACAATCAGCCCCAGCATTTT
NA	TRBD2	TRBV19	TRBJ2-5	CASSIDALAGGGSQYF	TGTGCCAGTAGTATAGACGCGCTAGCGGGGGGTGGGAGCCAGTACTTC
NA	NA	TRBV9	TRBJ1-6	CASSAQGNSPLHF	TGTGCCAGCAGCGCACAGGGTAATTCACCCCTCCACTTT
NA	TRBD1	TRBV4-1	TRBJ1-2	CASSQDTGEGYGYTF	TGCGCCAGCAGCCAAGATACAGGGGAGGGCTATGGCTACACCTTC
once	TRBD2	TRBV28	TRBJ2-5	CASSSPGLADGETQYF	TGTGCCAGCAGTTCACCGGGACTAGCGGATGGGGAGACCCAGTACTTC
NA	NA	TRBV25-1	TRBJ1-2	CASSESDSRWGYTF	TGTGCCAGCAGTGAATCGGACAGTCGTTGGGGCTACACCTTC
NA	NA	TRBV9	TRBJ2-5	CASSLRDSPAGTQYF	TGTGCCAGCAGCCTTCGGGACTCCCCAGCGGGGACCCAGTACTTC
NA	TRBD1	TRBV13	TRBJ2-7	CASSLAGQGDSYEQYF	TGTGCCAGCAGCTTAGCGGGGCAGGGGGATAGCTACGAGCAGTACTTC
NA	NA	TRBV5-6	TRBJ2-7	CASSFGYGAYEQYF	TGTGCCAGCAGCTTCGGGTATGGGGCCTACGAGCAGTACTTC
few	TRBD2	TRBV7-9	TRBJ2-3	CASSLPPGGPTDTQYF	TGTGCCAGCAGCTTACCTCCGGGAGGGCCTACAGATACGCAGTATTTT
NA	NA	TRBV7-9	TRBJ2-6	CASSSTDFSGANVLTF	TGTGCCAGCAGCTCTACAGACTTCTCTGGGGCCAACGTCCTGACTTTC
NA	NA	TRBV19	TRBJ2-1	CASSRAGISYNEQFF	TGTGCCAGTAGTAGGGCGGGGATCTCCTACAATGAGCAGTTCTTC
NA	NA	TRBV21-1	TRBJ2-7	CASGPLFTDRGPPSSYEQYF	TGTGCCAGCGGTCCCCTATTTACTGACCGGGGCCCTCCCTCCTCATACGAGCAGTACTTC
NA	NA	TRBV11-2	TRBJ2-7	CASSLGTGYEQYF	TGTGCCAGCAGCTTAGGGACTGGCTACGAGCAGTACTTC
NA	NA	TRBV29-1	TRBJ2-2	CSVQPPAGELFF	TGCAGCGTACAACCGCCGGCCGGGGAGCTGTTTTTT
once	NA	TRBV29-1	TRBJ2-7	CSAQPTQGERAYEQYF	TGCAGCGCCCAACCCACCCAGGGGGAGCGGGCCTACGAGCAGTACTTC
once	NA	TRBV28	TRBJ2-2	CASSLGGSGELFF	TGTGCCAGCAGTCTAGGGGGGTCCGGGGAGCTGTTTTTT
NA	NA	TRBV4-1	TRBJ2-1	CASSHRTEWLNEQFF	TGCGCCAGCAGCCACAGAACCGAGTGGCTCAATGAGCAGTTCTTC